These 27 T cell receptor beta chains share one sample of origin, sequenced in a study of CD8 T cells in Susac syndrome. RNA, at about 0.45 to 1 ug, was reverse transcribed with random hexamers. TCRdb re-derived calls from the immunoSEQ multiplex PCR reads in MiXCR, one entry per CDR3 protein. The data hold roughly 180,000 distinct CDR3 sequences, with roughly 94% observed a single time. Input material: CD4+ T cells from PBMCs. The receptors were gathered from a human donor with Susac syndrome.

The CDR3 sequence: CASSLVRTNEKLFF. The DNA for the CDR3 is TGTGCCAGCAGTTTAGTTAGAACTAATGAAAAACTGTTTTTT. The V gene is TRBV6-5, the J gene TRBJ1-4; D is unresolved. Trimming left V 4 bases short and J 1 base short, with 7 bases between. Germline V CDR1 and CDR2: MNHEY, SVGAGI. The CDR3 sequence is 14 residues long.

The rearrangement uses TRBV29-1 and TRBJ2-7; D possibly matches TRBD1 or TRBD2 (5 bases each). V was shortened by 3 bases and J by 6 bases, with 12 bases between the two germline ends. The germline CDR1 and CDR2 sequences are SQVTM and ANQGSEA. This CDR3 is built from 12 residues. The CDR3 spells CSVEVGVGEQYF. CDR3 DNA: TGCAGCGTTGAGGTGGGGGTCGGCGAGCAGTACTTC.

J is TRBJ2-3 and V is TRBV29-1; 8 positions agree with TRBD2. The CDR3 extends over 15 amino acids. V lost 2 bases, J lost 2 bases, and 6 bases stayed unmatched. Germline V CDR1 and CDR2: SQVTM, ANQGSEA. In nucleotides, the CDR3 is TGCAGCGTTGAAAAGGGACTAGGGTCCACAGATACGCAGTATTTT. Translating gives CSVEKGLGSTDTQYF.

The chain is built from TRBV30 and TRBJ1-1, with D perhaps TRBD1 (5 bases). The ends were cut back, 5 bases at V and 0 bases at J, with 19 bases in the middle. The CDR3 is 16 residues long. Germline V lookup: CDR1 GTSNPN, CDR2 SVGIG (reference sequence). The DNA for the CDR3 is TGTGCCTGGGTGGGGGGTCTAACAGGAATGAACACTGAAGCTTTCTTT. Residues: CAWVGGLTGMNTEAFF.

The CDR3 DNA reads TGTGCCTGGAGTGTAACTTCCTACGAGCAGTACTTC. Its translation is CAWSVTSYEQYF. This sequence joins TRBV30 and TRBJ2-7, with D unclear. Per the germline V gene, CDR1 is GTSNPN and CDR2 is SVGIG (reference sequence). The CDR3 sequence is 12 residues long. The V and J ends lost 0 bases and 1 base respectively, with 4 bases between them.

This rearrangement joins TRBV28 to TRBJ2-7; the match to TRBD2 covers 8 bases. After removal of 6 bases from V and 6 bases from J, the junction contained 7 bases not matched to a gene. The CDR3 has 13 residues. The germline gives CDR1 MDHEN, CDR2 SYDVKM. This CDR3 reads CASRSGTRSEQYF. CDR3 DNA: TGTGCCAGCAGATCCGGGACTAGGTCCGAGCAGTACTTC.

The chain combines TRBV30 with TRBJ1-1; D gene uncertain. The V end lost 2 bases, the J end lost 3 bases, and 10 bases lay between the germline ends. Germline assignment: CDR1 GTSNPN and CDR2 SVGIG (reference sequence). The CDR3 is 13 residues long. The chain's CDR3 is CAWSNYGDTEAFF. For the CDR3, the DNA is TGTGCCTGGAGTAACTATGGGGACACTGAAGCTTTCTTT.

The rearrangement joins TRBV18 to TRBJ2-2, with a weak D call TRBD2 (6 bases). Trimming stripped 3 bases from V and 5 bases from J, with 13 bases between. CDR3 size: 15 residues. From germline, CDR1 is KGHSH and CDR2 LQKENI. The CDR3 region has the DNA TGTGCCAGCTCACCCCGACGGGCGGGGACCGGGGAGCTGTTTTTT. Translation gives CASSPRRAGTGELFF.

The chain uses TRBV3-1 and TRBJ1-1; 7 bases align to TRBD1. The CDR3 has 14 residues. The J segment lost 7 bases and the V segment lost 4 bases, leaving 9 bases of the junction unmatched. The germline V gene encodes CDR1 LGHDT and CDR2 YNNKEL (reference sequence). Here the CDR3 reads CASSRRDSQGEAFF. CDR3 sequence (DNA): TGTGCCAGCAGCCGGAGGGACAGCCAAGGTGAAGCTTTCTTT.

The rearrangement joins TRBV2 to TRBJ1-5, with D possibly being TRBD1 (5 bases). The length of the CDR3 is 15 residues. V lost 3 bases and J lost 3, with 12 bases in between. The germline CDR1 and CDR2 sequences are SNHLY and FYNNEI. In DNA, the CDR3 is TGTGCCAGCAGTGACCGGGCAGGGCTCAATCAGCCCCAGCATTTT. This codes for CASSDRAGLNQPQHF.

The chain links TRBV6-2 or TRBV6-3 to TRBJ2-7; 9 nucleotides line up with TRBD1. Germline loops: CDR1 MNHEY, CDR2 SVGEGT. J lost 3 bases, V lost 6 bases, and 9 bases had no gene match. CDR3 length: 15 residues. The CDR3 here is CASSQLTGGIYEQYF. The CDR3 DNA is TGTGCCAGCAGCCAACTGACAGGGGGTATCTACGAGCAGTACTTC.

The CDR3 nucleotides read TGTGCCACCAGCAGCAGTTACAACAATGAGCAGTTCTTC. It specifies CATSSSYNNEQFF. The rearrangement links TRBV15 to TRBJ2-1; D gene uncertain. The CDR3 runs to 13 residues. V gave up 3 bases and J gave up 5 bases, with 8 bases separating them. Germline loops: CDR1 LNHNV, CDR2 YYDKDF (reference sequence).

The chain recombines TRBV6-1 with TRBJ2-7; 8 bases map to TRBD2. J was trimmed by 0 bases and V by 6 bases; bases with no gene match: 10. The CDR3 consists of 16 residues. Germline lookup yields CDR1 MNHNS and CDR2 SASEGT. CDR3 coding DNA: TGTGCCAGCAGCCGTTACAGCGGGAGCCCCTCCTACGAGCAGTACTTC. It yields the protein CASSRYSGSPSYEQYF.

The CDR3 nucleotides read TGCGCCAGCAGCCTCTTCTTGGGTTCTAGCTCCTACAATGAGCAGTTCTTC. Protein sequence: CASSLFLGSSSYNEQFF. V is TRBV4-1 and J is TRBJ2-1; D uncertain. With 4 bases removed from V and 0 bases from J, the gap between germline ends came to 16 bases. From germline, CDR1 is MGHRA and CDR2 YSYEKL. This CDR3 comprises 17 residues.

The V gene is TRBV27, the J gene TRBJ1-4, with a possible D match to TRBD1 (5 bases). The CDR3 runs to 14 residues. Germline V lookup: CDR1 MNHEY, CDR2 SMNVEV (reference sequence). V lost 8 bases to trimming and J lost 2 bases, with 12 bases between them. The CDR3 bases are TGTGCCAGCGCGCGAGGGGCGACTAATGAAAAACTGTTTTTT. Protein product: CASARGATNEKLFF.

This clonotype was observed a single time. The chain combines TRBV11-2 with TRBJ2-2, with D unclear. Germline values: CDR1 SGHAT, CDR2 FQNNGV. The ends were cut back, 1 base at V and 6 bases at J, with 9 bases in the middle. CDR3 size: 14 residues. CDR3: CASSLVPPAGELFF. In DNA form, the CDR3 reads TGTGCCAGCAGCTTAGTGCCCCCGGCCGGGGAGCTGTTTTTT.

The chain joins TRBV3-1 to TRBJ2-7; D gene ambiguous. The germline gives CDR1 LGHDT, CDR2 YNNKEL (reference sequence). Trimming took off 0 bases at V and 6 bases at J, with 6 bases between the two ends. This CDR3 region has 12 residues. DNA for the CDR3: TGTGCCAGCAGCCAAGACAGTGGCGAGCAGTACTTC. As protein: CASSQDSGEQYF.

This chain links TRBV20-1 with TRBJ2-2, with D possibly TRBD2 on 5 matching bases. Trimming stripped 1 base from V and 7 bases from J, with 16 bases between. The CDR3 is 15 amino acids. Germline V CDR1 and CDR2: DFQATT, SNEGSKA (reference sequence). The CDR3 DNA follows: TGCAGTGCTAGAGCCGGGAACCCCTCGGGCGGGGAGCTGTTTTTT. It specifies CSARAGNPSGGELFF.

CDR3 protein: CASSVDPLGGGTISYNEQFF. The CDR3 DNA sequence: TGTGCCAGCAGCGTAGACCCCCTGGGCGGGGGGACAATCTCCTACAATGAGCAGTTCTTC. V and J are TRBV9 and TRBJ2-1; 8 bases are a match to TRBD2. In germline, CDR1 is SGDLS, CDR2 YYNGEE. This CDR3 comprises 20 residues. J lost 0 bases, V lost 0 bases, and 14 bases had no gene match.

The rearrangement links TRBV20-1 to TRBJ2-3; D might be TRBD2 (6 bases). CDR1 DFQATT and CDR2 SNEGSKA come from the germline V gene (reference sequence). This CDR3 is 14 amino acids long. Trimming took 4 bases from V and 4 from J, leaving 15 bases between them. The CDR3 region is CSAKKAGRSDTQYF. The DNA for the CDR3 is TGCAGTGCTAAAAAGGCGGGAAGGTCAGATACGCAGTATTTT.

This clonotype was seen a few times. The chain employs TRBV30 and TRBJ1-5; no reliable D call. The CDR3 consists of 13 residues. Trimming shortened V by 1 base and J by 3 bases, and 7 bases separated the two germline ends. Germline CDR1 and CDR2: GTSNPN and SVGIG (reference sequence). The CDR3 nucleotides read TGTGCCTGGAGTGGACGATCCAATCAGCCCCAGCATTTT. Protein: CAWSGRSNQPQHF.

This chain connects TRBV12-3 or TRBV12-4 to TRBJ1-5; D perhaps matches TRBD1 (5 bases). Trimming cost V 4 bases and J 6 bases, with 22 bases left between them. CDR3 length: 17 amino acids. The CDR3 loop is CASSSQRERGRGQPQHF. The CDR3 bases are TGTGCCAGCAGTTCCCAAAGGGAGAGGGGACGAGGTCAGCCCCAGCATTTT.

This clonotype was counted between two and nine times. The chain has TRBV18 and TRBJ1-1; 8 bases match TRBD1. Germline CDR1 is KGHSH and CDR2 is LQKENI. The CDR3 loop spans 14 amino acids. V lost 6 bases, J lost 1 base, and 4 bases stayed unmatched. The DNA of the CDR3 is TGTGCCAGCTCTCCGACAGGGGCGAACACTGAAGCTTTCTTT. Amino acids: CASSPTGANTEAFF.

This clonotype was found a few times. This chain connects TRBV5-1 to TRBJ2-3, with D hard to call. With 4 bases removed from V and 0 bases from J, the gap between germline ends came to 12 bases. CDR3 size: 15 residues. Germline CDR1 SGHRS, CDR2 YFSETQ. Written as DNA, the CDR3 is TGCGCCAGCAGCGCACTTCTAGGAAGCACAGATACGCAGTATTTT. It yields the protein CASSALLGSTDTQYF.

The chain has TRBV30 and TRBJ2-5, with 8 bases matching TRBD1. The CDR3 loop spans 15 amino acids. The V gene end was trimmed by 1 base and the J gene end by 1 base; junction bases not matched to a gene: 5. CDR1 GTSNPN and CDR2 SVGIG come from the germline V gene (reference sequence). This CDR3 reads CAWSGDRPSQETQYF. CDR3 DNA: TGTGCCTGGAGTGGGGACAGGCCCTCCCAAGAGACCCAGTACTTC.

CDR3 protein: CASSQTRQGADGYTF. CDR3 in DNA: TGTGCCAGCAGCCAAACCAGACAGGGGGCGGATGGCTACACCTTC. The V call is TRBV2, the J call TRBJ1-2; 10 nucleotides align to TRBD1. Germline values: CDR1 SNHLY, CDR2 FYNNEI. V shed 6 bases and J 6 bases; nucleotides not matched to a gene: 10. The CDR3 loop spans 15 amino acids.

This rearrangement joins TRBV11-2 to TRBJ1-1, with D unresolved. Germline assignment: CDR1 SGHAT and CDR2 FQNNGV. Trimming took 3 bases from V and 1 from J, leaving 9 bases between them. The CDR3 extends over 14 amino acids. This CDR3 is CASSFDAGNTEAFF. The CDR3 region has the DNA TGTGCCAGCAGCTTCGACGCGGGGAACACTGAAGCTTTCTTT.